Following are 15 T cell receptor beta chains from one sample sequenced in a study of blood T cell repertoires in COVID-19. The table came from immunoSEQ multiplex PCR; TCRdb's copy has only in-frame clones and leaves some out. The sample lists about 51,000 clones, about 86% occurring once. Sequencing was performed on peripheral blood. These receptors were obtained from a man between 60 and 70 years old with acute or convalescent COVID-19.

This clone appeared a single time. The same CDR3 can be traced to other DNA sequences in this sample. CDR3 in amino acids: CASSPPTGANYGYTF. The DNA for the CDR3 is TGTGCCAGCAGCCCGCCGACAGGGGCTAACTATGGCTACACCTTC. The rearrangement joins TRBV11-1 to TRBJ1-2; 8 nucleotides match TRBD1. The CDR3 runs to 15 residues. After removal of 5 bases from V and 0 bases from J, the junction contained 5 bases not matched to a gene. CDR1 and CDR2 (germline): SGHAT, FQDESV (reference sequence).

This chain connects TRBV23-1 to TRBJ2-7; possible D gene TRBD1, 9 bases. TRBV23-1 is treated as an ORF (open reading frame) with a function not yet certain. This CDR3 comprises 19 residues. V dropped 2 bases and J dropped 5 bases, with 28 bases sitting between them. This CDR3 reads CASSQTGTGKREGRDEQYF. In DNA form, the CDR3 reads TGCGCCAGCAGTCAAACCGGGACAGGGAAACGGGAGGGCCGCGACGAGCAGTACTTC.

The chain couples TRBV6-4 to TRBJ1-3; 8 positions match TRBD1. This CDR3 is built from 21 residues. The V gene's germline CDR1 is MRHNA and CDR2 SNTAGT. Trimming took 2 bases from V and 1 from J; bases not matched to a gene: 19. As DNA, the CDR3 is TGTGCCAGCAGTGACACAGGATCTACAGGGGGAGTTGAATCGTCTGGAAACACCATATATTTT. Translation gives CASSDTGSTGGVESSGNTIYF.

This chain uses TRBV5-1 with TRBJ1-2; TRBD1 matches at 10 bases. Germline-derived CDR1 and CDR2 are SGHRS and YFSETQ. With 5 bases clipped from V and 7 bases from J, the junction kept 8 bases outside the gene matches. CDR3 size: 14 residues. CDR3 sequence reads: CASSPGTGVRGYTF. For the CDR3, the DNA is TGCGCCAGCAGTCCCGGGACAGGGGTACGTGGCTACACCTTC.

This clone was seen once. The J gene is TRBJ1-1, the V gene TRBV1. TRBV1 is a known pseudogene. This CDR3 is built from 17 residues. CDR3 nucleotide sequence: TGCACCAGCAGCCAAGATATCTTAAGGGAGGTGGACACTGAAGCTTTCTTT. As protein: CTSSQDILREVDTEAFF.

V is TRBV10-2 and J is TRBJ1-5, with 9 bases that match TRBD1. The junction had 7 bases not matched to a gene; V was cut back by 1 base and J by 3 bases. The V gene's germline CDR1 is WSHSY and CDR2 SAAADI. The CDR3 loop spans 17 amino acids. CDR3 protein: CASSEFLGQGINQPQHF. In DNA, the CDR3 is TGCGCCAGCAGTGAGTTCCTGGGACAGGGTATCAATCAGCCCCAGCATTTT.

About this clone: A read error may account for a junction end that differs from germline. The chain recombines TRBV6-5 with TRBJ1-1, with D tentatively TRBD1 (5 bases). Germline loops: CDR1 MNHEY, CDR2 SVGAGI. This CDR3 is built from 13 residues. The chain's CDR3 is CASMVFGGTAAFF. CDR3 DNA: TGTGCCAGCATGGTGTTTGGGGGGACTGCAGCTTTCTTT.

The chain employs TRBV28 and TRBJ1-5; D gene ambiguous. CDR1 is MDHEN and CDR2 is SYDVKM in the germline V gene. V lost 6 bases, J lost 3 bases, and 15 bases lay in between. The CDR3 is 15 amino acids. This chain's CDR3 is CASSPSSVVNQPQHF. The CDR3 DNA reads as TGTGCCAGCAGCCCGAGTTCGGTGGTCAATCAGCCCCAGCATTTT.

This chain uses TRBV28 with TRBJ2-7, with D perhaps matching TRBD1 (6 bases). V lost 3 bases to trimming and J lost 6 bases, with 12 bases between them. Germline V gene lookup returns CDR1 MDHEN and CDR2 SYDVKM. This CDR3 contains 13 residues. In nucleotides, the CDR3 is TGTGCCAGCAGTTTCTGGCAGGGGCCCGAGCAGTACTTC. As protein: CASSFWQGPEQYF.

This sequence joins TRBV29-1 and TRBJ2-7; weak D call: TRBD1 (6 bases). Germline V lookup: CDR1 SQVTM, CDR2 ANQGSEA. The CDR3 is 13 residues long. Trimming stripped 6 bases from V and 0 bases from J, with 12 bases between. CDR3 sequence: CSVEGENSYEQYF. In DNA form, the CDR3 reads TGCAGCGTCGAGGGGGAGAACTCCTACGAGCAGTACTTC.

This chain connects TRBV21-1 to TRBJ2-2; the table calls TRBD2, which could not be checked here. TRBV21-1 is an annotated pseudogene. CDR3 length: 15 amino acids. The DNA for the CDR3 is TGTGCCAGCAGCAAACAAAAGGGGAGGGCCGGGGAGCTGTTTTTT. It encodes CASSKQKGRAGELFF.

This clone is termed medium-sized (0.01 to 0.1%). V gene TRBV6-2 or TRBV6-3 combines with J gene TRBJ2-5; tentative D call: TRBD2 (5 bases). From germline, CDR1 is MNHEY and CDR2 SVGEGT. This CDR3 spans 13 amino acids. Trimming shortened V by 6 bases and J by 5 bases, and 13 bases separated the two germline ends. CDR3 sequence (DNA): TGTGCCAGCAGCCGTGGACTCGGGGAGACCCAGTACTTC. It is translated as CASSRGLGETQYF.

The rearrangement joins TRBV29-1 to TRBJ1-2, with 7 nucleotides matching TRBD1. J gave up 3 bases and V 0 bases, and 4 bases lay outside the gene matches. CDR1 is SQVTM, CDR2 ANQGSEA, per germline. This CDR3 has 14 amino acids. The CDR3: CSVEDLDRDYGYTF. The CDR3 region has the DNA TGCAGCGTTGAAGATCTAGACAGGGACTATGGCTACACCTTC.

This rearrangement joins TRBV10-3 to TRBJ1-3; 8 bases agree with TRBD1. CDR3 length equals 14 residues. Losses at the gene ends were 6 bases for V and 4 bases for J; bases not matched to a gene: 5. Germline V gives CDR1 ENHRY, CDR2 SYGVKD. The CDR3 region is CAIRRTGTGNTIYF. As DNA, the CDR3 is TGTGCCATCAGGAGGACAGGGACCGGAAACACCATATATTTT.

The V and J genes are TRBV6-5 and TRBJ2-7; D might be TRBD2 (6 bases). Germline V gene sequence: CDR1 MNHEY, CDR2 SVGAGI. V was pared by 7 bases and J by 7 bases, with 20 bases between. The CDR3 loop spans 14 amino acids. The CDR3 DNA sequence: TGTGCCAGCACCGTGCCCGGGAGCGACGGGGAGCAGTACTTC. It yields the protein CASTVPGSDGEQYF.